The TCR beta chain described here comes from a study of blood T cell repertoires in COVID-19. Study-wide background: T cells, B-cell-depleted T cells, or PBMCs provided the cDNA or gDNA that served as material.

Germline V gives CDR1 LNHDA, CDR2 SQIVND (reference sequence). The CDR3 runs to 14 residues. Trimming took 5 bases from V and 5 from J, leaving 15 bases between them. In the study's own analysis: Cell counts per sample came from amplifying reference gene primers. Here immunoSEQ multiplex PCR was the method, and the copy in TCRdb shows in-frame clones only, minus some. The DNA gave D and trimming, while V, J and clone size come from that table. Of 88,000 or so clones in the sample, 86% are singletons; the top ten hold less than 9%. Sequencing was carried out using peripheral blood. The source of this sequence is a man between 60 and 70 years old with acute or convalescent COVID-19. The genes are TRBV19 and TRBJ2-5; D is perhaps TRBD2 (5 bases). DNA for the CDR3: TGTGCCAGTAGTTCAAATCGGGGTCGGGAGACCCAGTACTTC. This codes for CASSSNRGRETQYF.